What follows is one T cell receptor (beta chain) and its context. This entry comes from a study of blood T cell repertoires in COVID-19. As for the study in general: Samples taken during acute and convalescent COVID-19 were collected in the United States, Italy and Spain. PBMCs, B-cell-depleted T cells, or T cells were the source of the cDNA or gDNA that made up the material.

Authors' analysis steps: Estimates of nucleated cell counts were drawn from the amplification of reference gene primers. Clones were read by immunoSEQ multiplex PCR, and TCRdb kept only the in-frame ones, dropping some. V, J and clone size are taken as reported in that table, and D and trimming were inferred from the DNA itself. The top ten hold roughly 3.1% of the sample, which has around 150,000 clones, about 90% seen once. What was sequenced was peripheral blood. This TCR came from a man between 60 and 70 years old with acute or convalescent COVID-19.

CDR3 DNA: TGTGCCAGCAGGGTCCGGGGGGGCACAGATACGCAGTATTTT. It yields the protein CASRVRGGTDTQYF. The chain combines TRBV13 with TRBJ2-3; TRBD2 matches 7 bases. The CDR3 totals 14 residues. V dropped 6 bases and J dropped 1; count of bases not matched to a gene: 4. Germline values: CDR1 PRHDT, CDR2 FYEKMQ (reference sequence).